This T cell receptor (beta chain) was sequenced for a study of PD-L1 blockade in urothelial cancer. Study background: Each blood sample yielded a median of 141,255 T cells.

TCRdb keeps only in-frame clones here, not all; method: immunoSEQ multiplex PCR. The table has around 100,000 clones, roughly nine tenths seen once. The junction had 1 base not matched to a gene; V was cut back by 6 bases and J by 10 bases. CDR3 length equals 12 residues. Germline values: CDR1 SNHLY, CDR2 FYNNEI. This receptor was taken from a woman aged 80 or over with urothelial cancer. Sequencing used PBMCs, obtained around atezolizumab (anti-PD-L1) treatment. The gene calls are TRBV2 and TRBJ2-1, with 12 bases aligning to TRBD2. CDR3 bases: TGTGCCAGCAGAGGACTAGCGGGAGAGCAGTTCTTC. Translation: CASRGLAGEQFF. Using reference TRBV2 and TRBJ2-1 for the parts outside the CDR3, the full variable domain is EPEVTQTPSHQVTQMGQEVILRCVPISNHLYFYWYRQILGQKVEFLVSFYNNEISEKSEIFDDQFSVERPDGSNFTLKIRSTKLEDSAMYFCASRGLAGEQFFGPGTRLTVL.